Below are 18 T cell receptor beta chains sequenced from a single sample in a study of blood T cell repertoires in COVID-19. Sequencing was performed with immunoSEQ multiplex PCR; in TCRdb, only in-frame clones are kept and a portion is missing. The sample contains about 69,000 clones, roughly 85% of which appear only once. The specimen was peripheral blood. These receptor sequences come from a woman older than 75 with acute or convalescent COVID-19.

The chain recombines TRBV4-2 with TRBJ1-6; 11 bases match TRBD1. V was clipped by 4 bases and J by 7 bases; unmatched bases: 18. The germline CDR1 and CDR2 sequences are LGHNA and YNFKEQ. The CDR3 is made up of 20 amino acids. CDR3 region: CASSPFLGGTGGVGNSPLHF. The DNA of the CDR3 is TGTGCCAGCAGCCCGTTTCTTGGGGGGACAGGGGGTGTCGGAAATTCACCCCTCCACTTT.

J is TRBJ1-3 and V is TRBV6-6; a weak D match, TRBD1 (6 bases). Trimming stripped 7 bases from V and 2 bases from J, with 12 bases between. This CDR3 has 14 amino acids. The germline V gene encodes CDR1 MNHNY and CDR2 SVGAGI (reference sequence). The CDR3 region is CASTKQGTGNTIYF. The CDR3, as DNA: TGTGCCAGCACTAAACAGGGAACTGGAAACACCATATATTTT.

The rearrangement joins TRBV5-1 to TRBJ2-5, with 14 nucleotides matching TRBD2. Germline loops: CDR1 SGHRS, CDR2 YFSETQ. V shed 5 bases and J 1 base; nucleotides not matched to a gene: 10. This CDR3 spans 18 amino acids. In nucleotides, the CDR3 is TGCGCCAGCAGATCCGGGACTAGCGGGGGAGCGGGCCAAGAGACCCAGTACTTC. Translation: CASRSGTSGGAGQETQYF. Together with reference TRBV5-1 and TRBJ2-5, the CDR3 gives the full variable domain: KAGVTQTPRYLIKTRGQQVTLSCSPISGHRSVSWYQQTPGQGLQFLFEYFSETQRNKGNFPGRFSGRQFSNSRSEMNVSTLELGDSALYLCASRSGTSGGAGQETQYFGPGTRLLVL.

This clone was seen just once. J is TRBJ1-5 and V is TRBV27; 9 nucleotides agree with TRBD1. This CDR3 region has 14 residues. CDR1 is MNHEY, CDR2 SMNVEV, per germline (reference sequence). J gave up 6 bases and V 5 bases, and 5 bases lay outside the gene matches. CDR3 region: CASSPGQGRQPQHF. The DNA of the CDR3 is TGTGCCAGCAGTCCGGGACAGGGACGTCAGCCCCAGCATTTT.

The chain recombines TRBV4-1 with TRBJ1-5; D possibly corresponds to TRBD1 (5 bases). Per germline, CDR1 MGHRA and CDR2 YSYEKL. The ends were cut back, 1 base at V and 8 bases at J, with 18 bases in the middle. This CDR3 has 16 amino acids. The CDR3 here is CASSQVVAGIIEPQHF. CDR3 coding DNA: TGCGCCAGCAGCCAAGTGGTTGCAGGGATAATAGAGCCCCAGCATTTT.

The chain carries TRBV6-2 or TRBV6-3 and TRBJ2-7; 10 bases match TRBD1. This CDR3 contains 14 residues. V was clipped by 4 bases and J by 7 bases; unmatched bases: 7. Germline V lookup: CDR1 MNHEY, CDR2 SVGEGT. CDR3 coding DNA: TGTGCCAGCAGTTCCCGACAGGGGGCGTTTGAGCAGTACTTC. It codes for CASSSRQGAFEQYF.

The V gene is TRBV2, the J gene TRBJ1-1, with 7 positions matching TRBD1. V was pared by 6 bases and J by 5 bases, with 9 bases of the junction left unmatched. From germline, CDR1 is SNHLY and CDR2 FYNNEI. The CDR3 contains 14 residues. CDR3 bases: TGTGCCAGCAGGAAACAGGGGAGGACGACTGAAGCTTTCTTT. This codes for CASRKQGRTTEAFF.

This clone was seen ten or more times. J is TRBJ1-2 and V is TRBV12-3 or TRBV12-4; a possible D gene is TRBD1 (5 bases). Trimming left V 3 bases short and J 5 bases short, with 7 bases between. The CDR3 spans 12 residues. Here the CDR3 DNA reads TGTGCCAGCAGTTTGACAGTATATGGCTACACCTTC. This translates into CASSLTVYGYTF.

The rearrangement uses TRBV19 and TRBJ2-1; 8 bases match TRBD1. This CDR3 has 15 amino acids. V gave up 3 bases and J gave up 9 bases; unmatched junction bases: 10. Germline V gene data show CDR1 as LNHDA and CDR2 as SQIVND (reference sequence). CDR3 loop: CASSMPRTGRSEQFF. The CDR3, as DNA: TGTGCCAGTAGTATGCCCCGGACAGGGAGGAGTGAGCAGTTCTTC.

This chain links TRBV5-1 with TRBJ1-1, with no clear D. Between the trimmed V and J ends, which lost 0 bases and 5 bases, there was a span of 8 bases. Germline V gene lookup returns CDR1 SGHRS and CDR2 YFSETQ. This CDR3 has 13 residues. This CDR3 reads CASSLGYGTEAFF. CDR3 in DNA: TGCGCCAGCAGCTTGGGCTACGGGACTGAAGCTTTCTTT.

This clone was seen more than once but under ten times. The J gene is TRBJ2-2, the V gene TRBV6-6, with unresolved D. Looked up from germline, CDR1 is MNHNY and CDR2 is SVGAGI (reference sequence). This CDR3 is built from 12 residues. Trimming pared 5 bases from V and 3 bases from J, leaving 4 bases between. For the CDR3, the DNA is TGTGCCAGCAGTCCGTACACCGGGGAGCTGTTTTTT. Translation gives CASSPYTGELFF.

The rearrangement links TRBV14 to TRBJ2-7; 7 bases fit TRBD2. The trim removed 6 bases at V and 3 bases at J, leaving 8 bases unmatched. This CDR3 is built from 14 residues. CDR1 and CDR2 from the germline V gene are SGHDN and FVKESK. The CDR3 spells CASRLSGGFYEQYF. The DNA of the CDR3 is TGTGCCAGCAGGTTATCGGGGGGATTCTACGAGCAGTACTTC.

CDR3 region: CASSLSPSNREKLFF. CDR3 DNA: TGTGCCAGCAGCTTAAGCCCCTCTAATCGGGAAAAACTGTTTTTT. The rearrangement joins TRBV7-3 to TRBJ1-4; D gene unclear. V lost 1 base to trimming and J lost 8 bases, with 14 bases between them. CDR1 is SGHTA and CDR2 is FQGTGA in the germline V gene. This CDR3 comprises 15 residues.

This rearrangement joins TRBV3-1 (or the pseudogene TRBV3-2) to TRBJ2-7; 8 bases fit TRBD1. Looked up from germline, CDR1 is LGHDT and CDR2 is YNNKEL (reference sequence). Trimming at V came to 0 bases and at J to 2 bases, leaving 6 bases not matched to a gene. The CDR3 length is 16 residues. The CDR3 sequence: CASSQEPGGFPYEQYF. CDR3 DNA sequence: TGTGCCAGCAGCCAAGAACCAGGGGGCTTCCCCTACGAGCAGTACTTC.

The rearrangement links TRBV7-9 to TRBJ1-2; 7 bases agree with TRBD1. Trimming took 5 bases from V and 3 from J; bases not matched to a gene: 0. The CDR3 has 12 residues. Germline V CDR1 and CDR2: SEHNR, FQNEAQ (reference sequence). DNA for the CDR3: TGTGCCAGCAGCGACAGGGACTATGGCTACACCTTC. This translates into CASSDRDYGYTF. The full variable domain, with the rest looked up from reference TRBV7-9 and TRBJ1-2, is DTGVSQNPRHKITKRGQNVTFRCDPISEHNRLYWYRQTLGQGPEFLTYFQNEAQLEKSRLLSDRFSAERPKGSFSTLEIQRTEQGDSAMYLCASSDRDYGYTFGSGTRLTVV.

The chain recombines TRBV9 with TRBJ2-1, with 9 bases identical to TRBD2. CDR1 is SGDLS and CDR2 is YYNGEE in the germline V gene. The V segment lost 4 bases and the J segment 7 bases; nucleotides outside the gene matches: 15. The CDR3 runs 17 residues. The CDR3 DNA sequence: TGTGCCAGCAGCCCGACCTTAATTAGCGGGGGCCAAAATGAGCAGTTCTTC. Translated: CASSPTLISGGQNEQFF.

Concerning this clone: The sample carries other DNA sequences with the same CDR3. V is TRBV3-1 (or the pseudogene TRBV3-2) and J is TRBJ1-2; a possible D gene is TRBD1 (5 bases). With 1 base removed from V and 4 bases from J, the gap between germline ends came to 10 bases. Per germline, CDR1 LGHDT and CDR2 YNNKEL (reference sequence). There are 14 residues in the CDR3. CDR3 loop: CASSQAGQPYGYTF. The DNA for the CDR3 is TGTGCCAGCAGCCAAGCAGGGCAGCCCTATGGCTACACCTTC.

J is TRBJ1-2 and V is TRBV3-1 (or the pseudogene TRBV3-2); D might be TRBD1 (6 bases). The V gene lost 0 bases and the J gene lost 9 bases, with 17 bases spanning the gap. Germline CDR1 reads LGHDT; CDR2 reads YNNKEL (reference sequence). The CDR3 consists of 15 residues. The CDR3 loop is CASSQDTANRARYTF. The CDR3 DNA is TGTGCCAGCAGCCAAGATACCGCCAACAGGGCCCGCTACACCTTC.